A selection of T cell receptor beta chains follows, all from one sample in a study of OX40 agonist ivuxolimab in advanced cancers. Libraries were prepared by immunoSEQ multiplex PCR; TCRdb keeps only in-frame clonotypes and omits some of them. The table lists nearly 45,000 clones, roughly 82% of them singletons. The sequenced sample was CD4+ or CD8+ T cells sorted from blood, obtained in a trial of the OX40 agonist ivuxolimab. The receptor source for this set is an adult with an advanced solid tumor such as melanoma, head and neck, liver or kidney cancer. Each CDR3 is given with its conserved first and last residue.

TRBV7-6 | CASSSRSDGSTDTQYF
TRBV7-8 | CASSLSPGTGKYEQYF
TRBV19 | CASSISRGSGNTIYF
TRBV5-6 | CASSFTDRADEQYF
TRBV6-1 | CASRVGGGPSYGYTF
TRBV5-6 | CASDWNGELFF
TRBV13 | CASSLLGTASYEQYF
TRBV11-3 | CASSFEAEPTDTQYF
TRBV7-8 | CASSPGLAYGYTF
TRBV13 | CASSSGTGKDYGYTF
TRBV15 | CATSRVANYGYTF
TRBV9 | CASSYTDTQYF
TRBV13 | CASSLLSQIGNTIYF
TRBV6-5 | CASSYRGRSYEQYF
TRBV11-2 | CASSLAQGAHEQYF
TRBV28 | CASSLGGTNQPQHF
TRBV27 | CASSLRESSYEQYF
TRBV11-2 | CASSYRGGDRGPKPDTQYF
TRBV11-2 | CASSQRDRYNEQFF
TRBV11-2 | CASSLRGYGYTF
TRBV29-1 | CSVYRGGGTEAFF
TRBV5-4 | CASSRDRTEAFF